These T cell receptor beta chains were read from a single sample in a study of tumor and adjacent non-tumor tissue in lung cancer. TCRdb processed the multiplex PCR reads anew with MiXCR; each CDR3 protein has one entry. The sample holds roughly 120,000 distinct CDR3 sequences; more than 70% are singletons and the top ten take 30% to 45%. Specimen: lung tumor tissue. The receptor set was obtained from a woman aged 60-75 years with non-small cell lung cancer. CDR3s include the opening cysteine and the closing phenylalanine or tryptophan. D genes are given only for firm matches. Expanded clones get a size class; other rows say once, few or many, or leave the size out.

V,size,D,J,CDR3,DNA
TRBV10-1,many,.,TRBJ1-1,CASSQTSGTEAFF,TGCGCCAGCAGCCAGACTAGCGGCACTGAAGCTTTCTTT
TRBV20-1,.,.,TRBJ2-7,CNVRDTYEQYF,TGCAATGTGAGGGACACCTACGAGCAGTACTTC
TRBV6-6,once,TRBD1,TRBJ1-1,CVSSYGTVNNMNTKAFF,TGTGTCAGCAGTTACGGGACAGTTAATAACATGAACACTAAAGCTTTCTTT
TRBV28,.,.,TRBJ1-2,CASSHGQTRGGYTF,TGTGCCAGCAGTCACGGACAGACAAGGGGTGGCTACACCTTC
TRBV11-2,.,.,TRBJ2-1,CASSPPQLVGGLNEQFF,TGTGCCAGCAGTCCCCCCCAACTAGTGGGGGGTCTCAATGAACAGTTCTTC
TRBV6-5,.,.,TRBJ1-1,CASITGTEAFF,TGTGCCAGCATTACAGGGACTGAAGCTTTCTTT
TRBV11-2,.,.,TRBJ1-1,CASSLTTGMRAQAFF,TGTGCCAGCAGCCTAACGACAGGAATGAGGGCTCAAGCTTTCTTT
TRBV11-3,.,.,TRBJ1-1,CASTLIGPPGRMNTEAFF,TGTGCCAGCACCTTAATTGGGCCGCCGGGACGGATGAATACAGAAGCTTTCTTT
TRBV20-1,.,.,TRBJ2-5,CSALGVAVGQYF,TGCAGTGCCCTAGGGGTAGCGGTGGGCCAATACTTC
TRBV11-2,.,TRBD2,TRBJ2-7,CPSSNGTSGSYEEYF,TGTCCCAGCAGCAACGGGACTAGCGGGAGCTACGAGGAGTACTTC
TRBV5-8,.,.,TRBJ2-3,CASSLVAGRENQPQYF,TGTGCCAGCAGCTTGGTTGCTGGAAGGGAAAATCAGCCCCAGTATTTT
TRBV28,.,.,TRBJ1-1,CASKGLAFYEAFF,TGTGCCAGCAAAGGCCTCGCTTTTTATGAAGCTTTCTTT
TRBV28,once,.,TRBJ2-7,CASSFPSGRLSYEQYF,TGTGCCAGCAGTTTTCCGTCAGGACGACTGTCCTACGAGCAGTACTTC
TRBV4-2,.,.,TRBJ1-3,CASSSGEGAGNIIYF,TGTGCCAGCAGCTCAGGGGAAGGAGCTGGAAACATCATTTATTTT
TRBV6-2/TRBV6-3,.,.,TRBJ2-7,CASSRIEAFSSLEQYF,TGTGCCAGCAGTAGGATAGAGGCTTTCAGCTCCCTCGAGCAGTACTTC
TRBV11-2,.,.,TRBJ2-3,CGSGATWTVTDTQYF,TGTGGCAGCGGCGCCACCTGGACGGTCACAGATACACAGTATTTT
TRBV20-1,.,.,TRBJ2-1,CSARDWASGAYNEHFF,.
TRBV11-2,.,.,TRBJ2-1,CASSLELGSKQFF,TGTGCCAGCAGCTTAGAGCTGGGAAGTAAGCAGTTCTTC
TRBV11-2,once,.,TRBJ2-2,CASSLVPGRDTGELLF,TGTGCCAGCAGCTTAGTTCCAGGCAGGGACACCGGGGAGCTGTTATTT
TRBV5-4,many,.,TRBJ2-3,CASSLGLRASSTDTQYF,TGTGCCAGCAGCTTGGGTTTGCGGGCCTCTAGCACAGATACGCAGTATTTT
TRBV4-3,.,.,TRBJ2-1,CASSPVVTSGSLDEQFF,TGCGCCAGCAGCCCAGTCGTGACTAGTGGGAGTCTTGATGAGCAGTTCTTC
TRBV20-1,.,TRBD2,TRBJ2-3,CSARALGGLAGPSTDMQYF,TGCAGTGCTAGGGCACTGGGGGGACTAGCGGGGCCTAGCACAGATATGCAGTACTTT
TRBV1,.,.,TRBJ2-7,CTSSQVGLAGGGERYF,TGCACCAGCAGCCAAGTTGGCCTAGCGGGAGGGGGGGAGCGGTACTTC
TRBV9,.,.,TRBJ2-7,CASSVGPRSSYEQYF,TGTGCCAGCAGCGTAGGTCCGAGGAGCTCCTACGAGCAGTACTTC
TRBV28,.,.,TRBJ1-5,CASNKWTVYQPQHF,TGTGCCAGCAACAAGTGGACAGTCTATCAGCCCCAGCATTTT
TRBV7-9,once,TRBD1,TRBJ1-1,CASSSDRGPATEAFF,TGTGCCAGCAGCTCGGACAGGGGGCCAGCCACTGAAGCTTTCTTT
TRBV20-1,once,TRBD1,TRBJ1-6,CSTRTGGENIYNSPLHF,TGCAGTACCCGTACAGGGGGGGAAAATATTTATAATTCACCCCTCCACTTT
TRBV28,.,.,TRBJ2-1,CASSLRLSWGGEQFF,TGTGCCAGCAGTTTAAGGCTTAGCTGGGGCGGTGAGCAGTTCTTC
TRBV11-2,.,.,TRBJ2-3,CACSLTETQCF,TGTGCCTGCAGCTTAACAGAAACGCAGTGTTTT
TRBV4-3,.,.,TRBJ2-5,CANNRHRESQETQYF,TGCGCCAACAACCGACACCGGGAATCACAAGAGACCCAGTACTTC
TRBV28,once,.,TRBJ2-3,CVSRKAGPKVDTQYF,TGTGTCAGCAGGAAGGCAGGTCCCAAGGTTGATACGCAGTATTTT
TRBV11-2,.,.,TRBJ2-3,CDKSLTDMQYF,TGTGACAAGAGCTTAACAGATATGCAGTATTTT
TRBV11-2,.,TRBD1,TRBJ2-1,CSSSLVGQGVNEQFF,TGTTCCAGCAGCTTAGTGGGACAGGGCGTCAATGAGCAGTTCTTC
TRBV30,many,.,TRBJ1-6,CACTAEYNSPLHF,TGTGCCTGCACGGCGGAGTATAATTCACCCCTCCACTTT
TRBV11-2,.,.,TRBJ2-5,CVSSQHGGQETQYF,TGTGTCAGCAGTCAACATGGCGGTCAAGAGACCCAGTACTTC
TRBV12-3/TRBV12-4,.,.,TRBJ2-3,CASSPAGLPPHHTQYF,TGTGCCAGCAGCCCAGCCGGTCTACCCCCACACCATACGCAGTATTTT
TRBV20-1,.,.,TRBJ1-5,CSTRIGGNNQSQHF,TGCAGTACTCGTATAGGGGGGAACAATCAGTCCCAGCATTTT
TRBV11-3,once,.,TRBJ2-1,CASNLESTGESHSEQFF,TGTGCCAGCAACTTAGAGTCGACTGGCGAGAGCCACAGTGAGCAGTTCTTC
TRBV4-1,.,.,TRBJ1-6,CASSQRTMANSPLHF,TGCGCCAGCAGCCAAAGGACGATGGCTAATTCACCACTCCACTTT
TRBV18,.,.,TRBJ1-5,CAGSPTGTQPQHF,TGTGCCGGCTCACCAACGGGGACCCAGCCCCAGCATTTT
TRBV28,.,.,TRBJ1-5,CASTDGGHNQPQHF,TGTGCTAGCACCGACGGGGGGCACAATCAGCCCCAGCATTTT
TRBV28,.,.,TRBJ2-5,CASSLLRQGETQYF,TGTGCCAGCAGTTTATTAAGGCAGGGAGAGACCCAGTACTTC
TRBV29-1,.,.,TRBJ2-7,CSVGEEYEHYF,TGCAGCGTGGGGGAGGAATACGAGCATTACTTC
TRBV11-3,.,.,TRBJ2-5,CARGSTLVAGTQYF,TGTGCCAGAGGCTCGACTTTAGTTGCGGGGACACAGTACTTC
TRBV4-2,.,.,TRBJ2-7,CASSQATRGHYKQYF,TGTGCCAGCAGCCAAGCGACTAGGGGACACTACAAGCAGTACTTC
TRBV11-2,.,.,TRBJ1-6,CASSIEASNSPLQF,TGTGCCAGCAGCATAGAAGCAAGTAATTCACCCCTCCAATTC
TRBV4-3,once,TRBD1,TRBJ1-6,CANSPGDRGNSHLHF,TGCGCCAACAGCCCCGGGGACAGGGGTAATTCACACCTTCACTTT
TRBV11-3,.,TRBD2,TRBJ2-1,CASSLELTSGILHEQLF,TGTGCCAGCAGCTTAGAGTTGACTAGCGGGATCCTCCATGAGCAGTTATTC
TRBV11-2,.,.,TRBJ2-3,CASSQVYTDTQYF,TGTGCCAGCAGCCAGGTCTACACAGATACGCAGTATTTT
TRBV20-1,.,.,TRBJ2-7,CSTADSSYEHYF,TGCAGTACTGCGGACAGCTCCTACGAGCATTACTTC
TRBV6-6,.,.,TRBJ2-7,CDSSRQTRRDNEQYF,TGTGACAGCAGTCGCCAGACAAGGAGAGACAACGAGCAGTACTTC
TRBV20-1,.,.,TRBJ2-1,CSAYGTHSEQFF,TGCAGTGCTTACGGGACGCACAGTGAGCAGTTTTTC
TRBV10-3,.,TRBD1,TRBJ2-7,CAIIDGQAGYEQYF,TGTGCAATCATTGACGGACAGGCCGGCTACGAGCAGTACTTC
TRBV6-2/TRBV6-3,.,.,TRBJ1-2,CDSTRGSTDYGYTF,TGTGACAGCACGAGGGGCAGCACTGACTATGGCTACACCTTC
TRBV4-3,once,.,TRBJ2-1,CASSHLTIVNYNEQFF,TGCGCCAGCAGCCATCTGACTATCGTCAACTACAATGAGCAGTTCTTC
TRBV20-1,.,TRBD1,TRBJ1-2,CSAKGQFENNGYTF,TGCAGTGCTAAGGGACAGTTCGAAAACAACGGCTACACCTTC
TRBV6-2/TRBV6-3,.,.,TRBJ2-3,CASSHLATRTDTQYF,TGTGCCAGCAGTCACTTGGCGACAAGGACAGATACGCAGTATTTT